This is a list of T cell receptor beta chains from one sample in a study of PD-1 blockade in classical Hodgkin lymphoma. Measured with immunoSEQ multiplex PCR; TCRdb has only the in-frame clones, and not every one. Of tens of thousands of clones listed, under 75% were seen once; the top ten hold nearly 15%. This specimen was peripheral blood mononuclear cells (PBMCs), taken before the second cycle of nivolumab. The receptors come from a human donor with classical Hodgkin lymphoma. CDR3s leave out the opening cysteine and the closing phenylalanine or tryptophan. Size is omitted from some rows. Given values are once, few, many or a class for expanded clones.

CDR3: ASSWGTASTDTQY
size: .
J: TRBJ2-3
V: TRBV28

CDR3: ASSFGYRDEQF
size: .
J: TRBJ2-1
V: TRBV5-1

CDR3: ASSLQSYGYT
size: .
J: TRBJ1-2
V: TRBV19

CDR3: ARGGLQETQY
size: .
J: TRBJ2-5
V: TRBV30

CDR3: ATKDPFNEKLF
size: .
J: TRBJ1-4
V: TRBV25-1

CDR3: ASSVAGEMNTEAF
size: .
J: TRBJ1-1
V: TRBV9

CDR3: ASWDRGLNTEAF
size: .
J: TRBJ1-1
V: TRBV10-2

CDR3: ASTTGQGAPSETQY
size: few
J: TRBJ2-5
V: TRBV6-6

CDR3: ASSGDRGNSPLH
size: .
J: TRBJ1-6
V: TRBV2

CDR3: ASSPRLAGGNETQY
size: .
J: TRBJ2-5
V: TRBV4-3

CDR3: ASSKSQAPGELF
size: .
J: TRBJ2-2
V: TRBV7-9

CDR3: AITSGGASGNTIY
size: .
J: TRBJ1-3
V: TRBV10-3

CDR3: ASSSQGQLHEQY
size: few
J: TRBJ2-7
V: TRBV27

CDR3: ASGRDYEQY
size: few
J: TRBJ2-7
V: TRBV6-1

CDR3: ASSQGSSGGPGPQY
size: .
J: TRBJ2-5
V: TRBV4-3

CDR3: ASSLPLDDAVGYT
size: .
J: TRBJ1-2
V: TRBV4-1

CDR3: ASSLGQGARELF
size: once
J: TRBJ2-2
V: TRBV7-7

CDR3: ASSSGQGLEAF
size: .
J: TRBJ1-1
V: TRBV11-3

CDR3: ASSVATRASGGHYNEQF
size: few
J: TRBJ2-1
V: TRBV9

CDR3: ASRGESNQPQH
size: .
J: TRBJ1-5
V: TRBV2

CDR3: ASSFGVGTTNEKLF
size: .
J: TRBJ1-4
V: TRBV5-6

CDR3: ASGPLRGGRETQY
size: .
J: TRBJ2-5
V: TRBV6-6

CDR3: ASSYWGTNTGELF
size: .
J: TRBJ2-2
V: TRBV6-5

CDR3: ATSRDRGREQY
size: .
J: TRBJ2-7
V: TRBV15

CDR3: AVLRTSGRTDTQY
size: .
J: TRBJ2-3
V: TRBV10-3

CDR3: ANSLAGTSGAAQY
size: once
J: TRBJ2-3
V: TRBV28

CDR3: ASSSQTGETQY
size: .
J: TRBJ2-5
V: TRBV5-4

CDR3: ASSLGPTNTGELF
size: .
J: TRBJ2-2
V: TRBV7-2

CDR3: AWSVQRGRADTQY
size: .
J: TRBJ2-3
V: TRBV30

CDR3: ASSFSGGSYNEQF
size: .
J: TRBJ2-1
V: TRBV7-2

CDR3: ASSLGRGYT
size: once
J: TRBJ1-2
V: TRBV19

CDR3: ASKGFGMGEKLF
size: .
J: TRBJ1-4
V: TRBV5-1

CDR3: ASSLVPHRSPEAF
size: .
J: TRBJ1-1
V: TRBV5-1

CDR3: ASSETQSSTDTQY
size: few
J: TRBJ2-3
V: TRBV10-2

CDR3: AWSVLGGNQPQH
size: .
J: TRBJ1-5
V: TRBV30

CDR3: SVVQGGRETQY
size: .
J: TRBJ2-5
V: TRBV29-1

CDR3: ASSKKRQGRETQY
size: few
J: TRBJ2-5
V: TRBV5-4

CDR3: ASSLPGSNEKLF
size: .
J: TRBJ1-4
V: TRBV5-1

CDR3: ASSLGPENTEAF
size: .
J: TRBJ1-1
V: TRBV7-9

CDR3: ASSRAVDDTGELF
size: once
J: TRBJ2-2
V: TRBV6-1

CDR3: ASSVGDYGSPLH
size: .
J: TRBJ1-6
V: TRBV9

CDR3: ASSDGRRDTEAF
size: .
J: TRBJ1-1
V: TRBV2

CDR3: ASGDRGRGETQY
size: .
J: TRBJ2-5
V: TRBV2

CDR3: ASTGRGTAGELF
size: .
J: TRBJ2-2
V: TRBV7-6

CDR3: ATSRDGLNEAF
size: few
J: TRBJ1-1
V: TRBV15

CDR3: ASSDGGGVYQPQH
size: .
J: TRBJ1-5
V: TRBV2

CDR3: ASSLRSVVSYNEQF
size: .
J: TRBJ2-1
V: TRBV5-5

CDR3: ASSLLTGTQY
size: .
J: TRBJ2-5
V: TRBV28

CDR3: ASSLGGLAKTQY
size: once
J: TRBJ2-5
V: TRBV7-6

CDR3: ASSPGDGNNYGYT
size: .
J: TRBJ1-2
V: TRBV6-5

CDR3: ASSVGGWSTDTQY
size: .
J: TRBJ2-3
V: TRBV9

CDR3: AISGGTGDNEQF
size: few
J: TRBJ2-1
V: TRBV10-3

CDR3: ASSPGEGGRDQPQH
size: .
J: TRBJ1-5
V: TRBV4-2

CDR3: ASSLELAGIYNEQF
size: few
J: TRBJ2-1
V: TRBV7-6

CDR3: ASSQPQGSRTGELF
size: .
J: TRBJ2-2
V: TRBV7-2

CDR3: ASSKARDSPTRGEKLF
size: .
J: TRBJ1-4
V: TRBV21-1

CDR3: ASSVPGTYNEQF
size: .
J: TRBJ2-1
V: TRBV5-4

CDR3: ASSAHLFRGAHNSPLH
size: .
J: TRBJ1-6
V: TRBV11-3